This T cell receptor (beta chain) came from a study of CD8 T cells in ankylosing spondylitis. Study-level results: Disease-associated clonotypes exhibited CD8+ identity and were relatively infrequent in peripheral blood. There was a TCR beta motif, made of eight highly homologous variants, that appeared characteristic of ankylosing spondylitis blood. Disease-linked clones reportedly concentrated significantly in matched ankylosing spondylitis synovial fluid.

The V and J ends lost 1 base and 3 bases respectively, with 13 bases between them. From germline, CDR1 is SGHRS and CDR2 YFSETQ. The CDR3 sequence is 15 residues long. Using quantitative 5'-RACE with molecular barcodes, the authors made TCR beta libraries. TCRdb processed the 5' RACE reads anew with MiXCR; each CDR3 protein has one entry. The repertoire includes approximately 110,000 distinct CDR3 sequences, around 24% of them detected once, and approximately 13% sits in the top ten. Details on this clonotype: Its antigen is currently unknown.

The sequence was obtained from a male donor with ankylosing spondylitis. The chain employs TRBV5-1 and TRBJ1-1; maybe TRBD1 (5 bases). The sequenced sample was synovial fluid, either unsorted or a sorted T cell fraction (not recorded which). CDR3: CASSLWAGTDTEAFF. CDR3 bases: TGCGCCAGCAGCTTGTGGGCAGGGACGGACACTGAAGCTTTCTTT.